One sample yielded the 3 T cell receptor beta chains listed below, sequenced in a study of CD8 T cells in ankylosing spondylitis. TCRdb re-called the 5' RACE reads through MiXCR, storing one row per CDR3 protein. The sample shows 390,000 or so distinct CDR3 sequences, around 22% of them seen only once. No antigen has been identified for these receptors. Points from the study as a whole: Within ankylosing spondylitis blood, a TCR beta motif made up of eight or nine highly homologous variants appeared to be characteristic.

Sequencing was performed on blood, either unsorted or a sorted T cell fraction (not recorded which). The receptors stem from a male donor with ankylosing spondylitis.

The V gene is TRBV20-1, the J gene TRBJ2-2; D is possibly TRBD1 or TRBD2 (6 bases each). The germline V gene encodes CDR1 DFQATT and CDR2 SNEGSKA (reference sequence). CDR3 size: 16 residues. The V gene lost 0 bases and the J gene lost 0 bases, with 11 bases spanning the gap. CDR3 sequence reads: CSARDGGGTNTGELFF. The CDR3 DNA reads as TGCAGTGCTAGAGATGGGGGCGGGACGAACACCGGGGAGCTGTTTTTT.

This clonotype was recorded many times. V and J are TRBV7-2 and TRBJ2-4; 7 nucleotides align to TRBD1. This CDR3 is built from 14 residues. J lost 8 bases, V lost 5 bases, and 9 bases had no gene match. Germline V gene sequence: CDR1 SGHTA, CDR2 FQGNSA. CDR3 nucleotide sequence: TGTGCCAGCAGCCTAAACAGGGGACGGGACATTCAGTACTTC. It codes for CASSLNRGRDIQYF. Full variable domain (rest looked up from reference TRBV7-2 and TRBJ2-4): GAGVSQSPSNKVTEKGKDVELRCDPISGHTALYWYRQSLGQGLEFLIYFQGNSAPDKSGLPSDRFSAERTGGSVSTLTIQRTQQEDSAVYLCASSLNRGRDIQYFGAGTRLSVL.

About this clonotype itself: The junction does not match germline at one end; this may be a read error. The chain recombines TRBV4-3 with TRBJ1-4; D uncertain. This CDR3 is built from 13 residues. Germline values: CDR1 LGHNA, CDR2 YSLEER. Here the CDR3 DNA reads TGCGCCAGCAGCGTAGCAGGCGATGAAAAACTTTTTTTT. Its translation: CASSVAGDEKLFF.